Following are 14 T cell receptor beta chains from one sample sequenced in a study of blood T cells in healthy people across ages. Then a second PCR, running about 6 to 11 cycles, was carried out with a sample-barcoded 5' primer and a J-beta primer mix. TCRdb itself ran the 5' RACE reads through MiXCR, one entry per CDR3 protein. This table holds 1.4 million to 1.5 million distinct CDR3 sequences, around 42% found once. Specimen: blood. These receptors came from a woman aged 18-35 years in good health.

At least ten counts were recorded for this clonotype. V usage is TRBV29-1 and J usage is TRBJ2-4, with 9 bases identical to TRBD1. Germline CDR1 is SQVTM and CDR2 is ANQGSEA. CDR3 length equals 17 residues. Losses at the gene ends were 6 bases for V and 1 base for J; bases not matched to a gene: 13. Here the CDR3 reads CSVEGQGMGGAKNIQYF. DNA of the CDR3: TGCAGCGTCGAGGGACAGGGTATGGGGGGGGCCAAAAACATTCAGTACTTC.

DNA of the CDR3: TGTGCCAGCAGGGATAGCGGGGGTAACTCCTACGAGCAGTACTTC. Its protein product is CASRDSGGNSYEQYF. The rearrangement links TRBV6-5 to TRBJ2-7, with 9 nucleotides matching TRBD2. The germline V gene encodes CDR1 MNHEY and CDR2 SVGAGI. J lost 0 bases, V lost 6 bases, and 6 bases had no gene match. The CDR3 runs to 15 residues.

As for this clonotype: One end of the junction does not line up with germline, which may come from a read error. The genes are TRBV27 and TRBJ2-2, with 7 bases identical to TRBD2. The CDR3 loop spans 15 amino acids. Germline V lookup: CDR1 MNHEY, CDR2 SMNVEV (reference sequence). In DNA, the CDR3 is TGTGCCAGCACTTTAGCGGGTAAAGCCCGAGGGGAGCTGTTTTTT. This sequence encodes CASTLAGKARGELFF.

This chain links TRBV27 with TRBJ2-4, with D perhaps being TRBD1 or TRBD2 (5 bases each). Germline lookup yields CDR1 MNHEY and CDR2 SMNVEV (reference sequence). CDR3 length: 17 residues. The V and J ends lost 3 bases and 9 bases respectively, with 24 bases between them. CDR3 region: CASSFYDHGTLRGIQYF. The CDR3 DNA follows: TGTGCCAGCAGTTTTTATGACCACGGGACCCTTCGGGGCATTCAGTACTTC.

This clonotype was counted a few times. The V call is TRBV14, the J call TRBJ1-2; the D gene is possibly TRBD1 (5 bases). CDR1 and CDR2 from the germline V gene are SGHDN and FVKESK. Trimming removed 4 bases from V and 4 bases from J, with 13 bases in between. The length of the CDR3 is 14 residues. The CDR3: CASSPPGVGYGYTF. In nucleotides, the CDR3 is TGTGCCAGCAGCCCCCCGGGGGTGGGCTATGGCTACACCTTC.

This clonotype was detected a few times. This sequence joins TRBV29-1 and TRBJ2-7, with 12 nucleotides matching TRBD2. The CDR3 loop spans 16 amino acids. Germline V gene lookup returns CDR1 SQVTM and CDR2 ANQGSEA. V shed 3 bases and J 3 bases; nucleotides not matched to a gene: 9. Written as DNA, the CDR3 is TGCAGCGTTGAGGGACTAGCGGGCCAAATTCGCTACGAGCAGTACTTC. It yields the protein CSVEGLAGQIRYEQYF.

A few counts support this clonotype. The chain has TRBV7-8 and TRBJ2-1, with 10 bases that match TRBD2. The CDR3 runs to 18 residues. V trimming: 1 base; J trimming: 0 bases; junction bases outside the gene matches: 6. Germline V gene data show CDR1 as SGHVS and CDR2 as FQNEAQ. CDR3 nucleotides: TGTGCCAGCAGCTTAGAGACTAGCGGGTGGGACTCCTACAATGAGCAGTTCTTC. Its protein product is CASSLETSGWDSYNEQFF.

V and J are TRBV20-1 and TRBJ2-5; TRBD1 agrees at 7 bases. Germline CDR1 is DFQATT and CDR2 is SNEGSKA (reference sequence). V was pared by 6 bases and J by 9 bases, with 16 bases of the junction left unmatched. The CDR3 loop spans 14 amino acids. The CDR3 region is CSAPDRLLTEAQYF. The CDR3 nucleotides are TGCAGTGCGCCGGACAGGCTCCTAACTGAGGCCCAGTACTTC.

There are a few counts of this clonotype. This chain's CDR3 is CASSPIDRTLPDTQYF. The CDR3 nucleotides are TGTGCCAGCAGTCCCATTGACAGGACACTACCAGATACGCAGTATTTT. The chain joins TRBV6-1 to TRBJ2-3, with D possibly being TRBD1 (6 bases). With 5 bases removed from V and 4 bases from J, the gap between germline ends came to 19 bases. The germline V gene encodes CDR1 MNHNS and CDR2 SASEGT. This CDR3 has 16 amino acids.

CDR3 protein: CASSRQGTRTAFF. Written as DNA, the CDR3 is TGTGCCAGCAGCAGACAGGGGACAAGAACAGCTTTCTTT. The V and J genes are TRBV11-2 and TRBJ1-1, with 8 positions matching TRBD1. Germline trimming cut 5 bases from V and 10 bases from J; bases unmatched to any gene: 9. The CDR3 sequence is 13 residues long. The germline V gene has CDR1 SGHAT and CDR2 FQNNGV.

In its sample, this clonotype was seen a few times. This rearrangement joins TRBV20-1 to TRBJ1-6, with D possibly TRBD1 on 5 matching bases. Trimming shortened V by 5 bases and J by 8 bases, and 19 bases separated the two germline ends. CDR1 and CDR2 (germline): DFQATT, SNEGSKA (reference sequence). This CDR3 region has 15 residues. The chain's CDR3 is CSALPLRELDSPLHF. Here the CDR3 DNA reads TGCAGTGCTCTGCCTCTCAGGGAATTGGATTCACCCCTCCACTTT.

The chain combines TRBV9 with TRBJ2-3; D unresolved. Deletions cut 0 bases from V and 6 bases from J, with 5 bases between. The CDR3 covers 12 residues. Germline-derived CDR1 and CDR2 are SGDLS and YYNGEE. In DNA form, the CDR3 reads TGTGCCAGCAGCGTAGATGCGGATACGCAGTATTTT. Encoded protein: CASSVDADTQYF.

V is TRBV20-1 and J is TRBJ1-2, with TRBD1 matching 8 bases. CDR1 is DFQATT, CDR2 SNEGSKA, per germline (reference sequence). This CDR3 comprises 13 residues. V lost 5 bases and J lost 2; bases outside the gene matches: 4. In DNA form, the CDR3 reads TGCAGTGCTTCGACAGGGGAGAACTATGGCTACACCTTC. Encoded protein: CSASTGENYGYTF.

As concerns this clonotype: At one end the junction does not follow the germline gene, possibly because of a read error. The rearrangement joins TRBV15 to TRBJ2-4; no clear D gene. Germline CDR1 reads LNHNV; CDR2 reads YYDKDF (reference sequence). This CDR3 is built from 17 residues. CDR3 residues: CATNRADGGLAKNIQYF. CDR3 nucleotide sequence: TGTGCCACCAACAGAGCCGACGGTGGCCTAGCCAAAAACATTCAGTACTTC.